This T cell receptor beta chain comes out of a study of blood T cells in healthy people across ages. Combining a sample-barcoded 5' primer with a J-beta primer mix, a second PCR ran for roughly 7 to 12 cycles. Each CDR3 protein is one row after TCRdb ran MiXCR on the 5' RACE reads. This table has about 780,000 distinct CDR3 sequences, about 62% appearing once. Sequencing was carried out using blood. This TCR was recovered from a man younger than 45 in good health.

The CDR3, as DNA: TGCAGTGCTAGCGGGGGGAATTCCGAGCAGTACTTC. This translates into CSASGGNSEQYF. This sequence joins TRBV20-1 and TRBJ2-5; 7 bases fit TRBD2. TRBJ2-7 matches the DNA end more closely, so the J call is doubtful. CDR1 is DFQATT, CDR2 SNEGSKA, per germline (reference sequence). The CDR3 runs 12 residues.